Listed here is a single T cell receptor beta chain. What this receptor recognizes is not known. It has no much larger one-base neighbor in the sample; base qualities were not kept. This sample is drawn from a study of blood T cells in healthy people across ages (dated by TCRdb to 2015 to 2017). General notes on the study: Template switching captured roughly one uniquely barcoded TCR beta cDNA molecule per two T cells in model experiments. To track age-related changes in TCR beta repertoire diversity, the study relied on deep sequencing normalized with unique cDNA molecular identifiers. Four age groups were formed from the donors: young (average about 17 years), middle-aged (approximately 42), aged (approximately 60) and long-lived (about 80). To avoid experimental bias, donors of different ages were distributed randomly across sequencing lanes. For two donors (one aged 18 to 30 and one aged 80 or older), the study analyzed two additional independent replicas of 1 million unique cDNA reads from the same blood draw.

The paper as a whole reports these results and caveats: Observed TCR beta diversity per million T cells fell roughly linearly with age, and a significant reduction was already apparent by age roughly 40. Because profiling used bulk unsorted PBMCs, naive and antigen-experienced compartments could not be compared conclusively. There was a strong correlation between observed TCR beta diversity and the percentage of naive T cells measured by flow cytometry. Estimates of total diversity based on one million sequenced T cells were regarded as lower bounds and as underestimates. Donor CMV infection status was unknown, potentially confounding age-related changes in expanded clonotypes. Compared with the aged group, the long-lived group had more naive CD4+ T cells, fewer expanded clones and increased TCR diversity, a pattern suggesting age selection.

After removal of 3 bases from V and 1 base from J, the junction retains 5 bases not matched to a gene. Reading from cysteine to phenylalanine, the CDR3 counts 15 amino acids. CDR3 DNA is the only sequence kept; it has 45 bases, read in frame from the first base. The germline V gene specifies KGHSH as CDR1 and LQKENI as CDR2. The receptor library was made with 5' RACE. Data came from an Illumina HiSeq 2500. A second 7 to 11 cycle PCR used a sample-barcoded 5' primer and a J-beta primer mix. A template-switch 5' adaptor carrying 12 random nucleotides introduced a unique molecular identifier onto each TCR beta cDNA molecule. At least 3 million CDR3-containing paired-end reads were obtained from each sample. First-strand cDNA synthesis was performed from all RNA using the Mint cDNA synthesis kit, with priming by a TRBC-specific oligonucleotide. All cDNA was treated with uracil-DNA glycosylase and then went through a first 18-cycle PCR with the universal primers M1SS and BC2_uni_R. In the paper's pipeline: For normalization, 1 million high-quality reads, each with a distinct molecular identifier, were randomly selected from each sample. Instead of being binned into consensus sequences, reads with shared molecular identifiers were discarded. MiTCR, with a Q25 quality threshold and the strictest error-elimination algorithm, was used for CDR3 identification, clonotype clustering and error correction. Lower-bound total TCR beta diversity was estimated with a nonparametric unseen species model using Euler transformation. The public reads were quality trimmed at Q25 with fastp and then assembled into clones with MiXCR by TCRdb, keeping productive beta chains. Each record represents a unique CDR3 protein, reported with the most common genes and DNA among its rows. The authors' filters were not applied to this entry. The sample table contains about 940,000 distinct CDR3 sequences; only one count was recorded for roughly 43% of them. The ten largest clones take up about an eighth of the sample.

Systemically healthy Caucasian individuals from Russia, 39 in total and aged roughly 6 to 95 years, were included as donors. Around 10 milliliters of peripheral blood were collected from each donor into EDTA-treated Vacutainer tubes. Ficoll-Paque density-gradient centrifugation was used to isolate PBMCs, with at least 7 million obtained per sample. Total RNA was extracted from PBMCs with Trizol reagent, with at least 6 micrograms obtained per sample. Naive CD45RAhigh/CD27high T cell percentages were measured by flow cytometry on a PBMC aliquot from every donor. The chain is made from TRBV18 and TRBJ2-7; 8 bases in the middle match TRBD2. What was sequenced was blood. The sequence derives from a man between 25 and 39 years old in good health. The DNA reads as follows: TGTGCCAGCTCACCGCGGGGGGATTTATCCTACGAGCAGTACTTC. Its translation is CASSPRGDLSYEQYF.